These T cell receptor beta chains were read from a single sample in a study of a mutant IDH1 vaccine in newly diagnosed glioma. Their antigens remain unidentified. The table came from immunoSEQ multiplex PCR; TCRdb's copy has only in-frame clones and leaves some out. The sample consists of 20,000 to 25,000 clones, roughly 70% of them appearing once. Sequences were derived from peripheral blood mononuclear cells (PBMCs), sampled from a glioma patient whose treatment included an IDH1 peptide vaccine. These receptors were collected from a man between 18 and 35 years old with glioma. Some clones in this sample may be carry-over from other donors' samples. Both conserved end residues are part of each CDR3. D genes are given only for firm matches. Clone size, where shown, is once, few, many, or a class for clones that have expanded.

J: TRBJ1-2
size: .
V: TRBV5-1
D: .
CDR3: CASSLMKTDGYTF
DNA: TGCGCCAGCAGCTTGATGAAGACCGATGGCTACACCTTC

J: TRBJ1-2
size: .
V: TRBV7-2
D: .
CDR3: CASSLVGISGYTF
DNA: TGTGCCAGCAGCTTAGTTGGCATATCTGGCTACACCTTC

J: TRBJ2-1
size: .
V: TRBV9
D: TRBD2
CDR3: CASSVGTSGGADNEQFF
DNA: TGTGCCAGCAGCGTCGGGACTAGCGGGGGGGCTGACAATGAGCAGTTCTTC

J: TRBJ2-1
size: .
V: TRBV6-5
D: TRBD2
CDR3: CASSLEFAGGNEQFF
DNA: TGTGCCAGCAGTCTCGAATTTGCGGGGGGGAATGAGCAGTTCTTC

J: TRBJ1-1
size: .
V: TRBV28
D: .
CDR3: CASSLRADEAFF
DNA: TGTGCCAGCAGTTTAAGGGCAGATGAAGCTTTCTTT

J: TRBJ1-1
size: .
V: TRBV5-1
D: .
CDR3: CASSLAQVPGAEAFF
DNA: TGCGCCAGCAGCTTGGCACAGGTCCCGGGCGCTGAAGCTTTCTTT

J: TRBJ2-1
size: .
V: TRBV4-1
D: TRBD2
CDR3: CASSQEIAGPGNEQFF
DNA: TGCGCCAGCAGCCAGGAAATAGCGGGTCCAGGGAATGAGCAGTTCTTC

J: TRBJ1-1
size: .
V: TRBV6-1
D: .
CDR3: CASSEGPPGLSTEAFF
DNA: TGTGCCAGCAGTGAAGGTCCCCCAGGGCTCAGCACTGAAGCTTTCTTT

J: TRBJ2-2
size: .
V: TRBV7-8
D: .
CDR3: CASSPKEVGELFF
DNA: TGTGCCAGCAGCCCCAAGGAGGTCGGGGAGCTGTTTTTT

J: TRBJ2-1
size: .
V: TRBV7-2
D: TRBD2
CDR3: CASSSTSGRRVFF
DNA: TGTGCCAGCAGCTCTACTAGCGGGAGAAGAGTGTTCTTC

J: TRBJ1-5
size: .
V: TRBV7-6
D: .
CDR3: CASSPGGGRGQPQHF
DNA: TGTGCCAGCAGCCCGGGGGGGGGACGAGGCCAGCCCCAGCATTTT

J: TRBJ1-1
size: once
V: TRBV19
D: .
CDR3: CASSMRSGRMNTEAFF
DNA: TGTGCCAGTAGTATGCGCTCGGGGCGCATGAACACTGAAGCTTTCTTT

J: TRBJ1-6
size: few
V: TRBV7-9
D: .
CDR3: CASASSTNSPLHF
DNA: TGTGCCAGCGCAAGTTCGACTAATTCACCCCTCCACTTT

J: TRBJ2-5
size: .
V: TRBV29-1
D: TRBD1
CDR3: CSVSPGQGGGETQYF
DNA: TGCAGCGTCAGCCCGGGACAGGGAGGTGGAGAGACCCAGTACTTC

J: TRBJ2-7
size: .
V: TRBV15
D: .
CDR3: CATSRDRGWYEQYF
DNA: TGTGCCACCAGCAGAGACAGGGGATGGTACGAGCAGTACTTC

J: TRBJ2-1
size: .
V: TRBV7-2
D: TRBD1
CDR3: CASSPDRAGYNEQFF
DNA: TGTGCCAGCAGCCCGGACAGGGCTGGGTACAATGAGCAGTTCTTC

J: TRBJ1-3
size: .
V: TRBV5-1
D: .
CDR3: CASGPIVGNTIYF
DNA: TGCGCCAGCGGCCCGATCGTCGGAAACACCATATATTTT

J: TRBJ2-5
size: .
V: TRBV6-5
D: TRBD2
CDR3: CASTVLAGAQETQYF
DNA: TGTGCCAGCACCGTACTAGCGGGTGCCCAAGAGACCCAGTACTTC

J: TRBJ2-1
size: .
V: TRBV20-1
D: .
CDR3: CSGSSVHEQFF
DNA: TGCAGTGGGTCTAGCGTCCATGAGCAGTTCTTC

J: TRBJ2-1
size: .
V: TRBV6-5
D: TRBD2
CDR3: CASSYSTSHNEQFF
DNA: TGTGCCAGCAGTTACTCGACTAGCCACAATGAGCAGTTCTTC

J: TRBJ2-5
size: .
V: TRBV4-3
D: .
CDR3: CASSTYPGQTETQYF
DNA: TGCGCCAGCAGCACCTACCCGGGCCAGACGGAGACCCAGTACTTC

J: TRBJ2-5
size: .
V: TRBV6-5
D: .
CDR3: CASSYTGKFQETQYF
DNA: TGTGCCAGCAGTTATACAGGGAAATTTCAAGAGACCCAGTACTTC

J: TRBJ2-2
size: once
V: TRBV7-2
D: TRBD1
CDR3: CASSLTGTGGAGELFF
DNA: TGTGCCAGCAGCTTGACCGGGACAGGGGGGGCCGGGGAGCTGTTTTTT

J: TRBJ1-1
size: few
V: TRBV7-9
D: .
CDR3: CASRMGRTEAFF
DNA: TGTGCCAGCAGGATGGGGCGGACTGAAGCTTTCTTT

J: TRBJ2-7
size: .
V: TRBV11-2
D: .
CDR3: CASSLLGVAAYEQYF
DNA: TGTGCCAGCAGCTTACTAGGAGTGGCGGCTTACGAGCAGTACTTC

J: TRBJ2-7
size: .
V: TRBV6-5
D: TRBD1
CDR3: CASSSRDRGPYEQYF
DNA: TGTGCCAGCAGTTCTCGGGACAGGGGGCCCTACGAGCAGTACTTC

J: TRBJ2-2
size: .
V: TRBV27
D: TRBD2
CDR3: CASSLILAGGPGGGELFF
DNA: TGTGCCAGCAGTTTAATCCTAGCGGGAGGGCCGGGTGGCGGGGAGCTGTTTTTT

J: TRBJ2-7
size: few
V: TRBV21-1
D: .
CDR3: CASSTGGIEGLSYEQYF
DNA: TGTGCCAGCAGCACTGGCGGGATAGAGGGCCTCTCCTACGAGCAGTACTTC

J: TRBJ2-7
size: .
V: TRBV20-1
D: .
CDR3: CSARILREQYF
DNA: TGCAGTGCTAGGATATTGCGGGAGCAGTACTTC

J: TRBJ1-1
size: .
V: TRBV19
D: .
CDR3: CASSLGTGISMNTEAFF
DNA: TGTGCCAGTAGTCTAGGAACCGGAATTTCCATGAACACTGAAGCTTTCTTT

J: TRBJ2-7
size: once
V: TRBV4-3
D: .
CDR3: CASSPLAMGSYEQYF
DNA: TGCGCCAGCAGCCCGTTAGCGATGGGTTCCTACGAGCAGTACTTC

J: TRBJ1-2
size: .
V: TRBV9
D: .
CDR3: CASSVADGDNYGYTF
DNA: TGTGCCAGCAGCGTAGCTGATGGGGATAACTATGGCTACACCTTC

J: TRBJ1-6
size: .
V: TRBV30
D: .
CDR3: CAATRTPNSPLHF
DNA: TGTGCCGCCACAAGGACACCTAATTCACCCCTCCACTTT

J: TRBJ2-6
size: .
V: TRBV29-1
D: .
CDR3: CSVMTVNSGANVLTF
DNA: TGCAGCGTTATGACAGTCAACTCTGGGGCCAACGTCCTGACTTTC

J: TRBJ1-2
size: .
V: TRBV5-1
D: .
CDR3: CASSGTGQTNYGYTF
DNA: TGCGCCAGCAGCGGTACAGGGCAGACTAACTATGGCTACACCTTC

J: TRBJ2-5
size: once
V: TRBV11-1
D: .
CDR3: CASSWGRDWETQYF
DNA: TGTGCCAGCAGCTGGGGAAGGGATTGGGAGACCCAGTACTTC

J: TRBJ1-1
size: few
V: TRBV6-5
D: .
CDR3: CASSYGQGMNTEAFF
DNA: TGTGCCAGCAGTTACGGGCAGGGGATGAACACTGAAGCTTTCTTT

J: TRBJ2-3
size: .
V: TRBV30
D: TRBD2
CDR3: CAWREPSGGASDTQYF
DNA: TGTGCCTGGAGGGAACCTAGCGGGGGGGCTTCAGATACGCAGTATTTT

J: TRBJ1-1
size: .
V: TRBV6-5
D: .
CDR3: CASSSLENTEAFF
DNA: TGTGCCAGCAGCTCCCTGGAGAACACTGAAGCTTTCTTT

J: TRBJ1-3
size: .
V: TRBV6-5
D: .
CDR3: CASSYQSGNTIYF
DNA: TGTGCCAGCAGTTACCAGTCTGGAAACACCATATATTTT

J: TRBJ1-4
size: .
V: TRBV2
D: .
CDR3: CASRTDTHNEKLFF
DNA: TGTGCCAGCAGGACGGACACCCATAATGAAAAACTGTTTTTT

J: TRBJ2-1
size: .
V: TRBV2
D: .
CDR3: CASTDSSLYNEQFF
DNA: TGTGCCAGCACCGATAGCAGCCTTTACAATGAGCAGTTCTTC

J: TRBJ1-1
size: few
V: TRBV4-3
D: .
CDR3: CASSQDDRWGNTEAFF
DNA: TGCGCCAGCAGCCAAGATGATCGGTGGGGGAACACTGAAGCTTTCTTT

J: TRBJ2-7
size: .
V: TRBV2
D: .
CDR3: CASTKGERYEQYF
DNA: TGTGCCAGCACGAAGGGGGAGAGGTACGAGCAGTACTTC

J: TRBJ1-2
size: once
V: TRBV7-8
D: .
CDR3: CASSLARTFYGYTF
DNA: TGTGCCAGCAGCTTAGCGCGGACTTTCTATGGCTACACCTTC

J: TRBJ1-3
size: few
V: TRBV2
D: TRBD1
CDR3: CASKAGGSSGNTIYF
DNA: TGTGCCAGCAAGGCAGGGGGCTCATCTGGAAACACCATATATTTT

J: TRBJ2-7
size: medium-sized
V: TRBV4-3
D: TRBD1
CDR3: CASSREFGTGYEQYF
DNA: TGCGCCAGCAGCCGAGAATTCGGGACAGGGTACGAGCAGTACTTC